The sequence of this T cell receptor beta chain was determined in a study of molecular identifiers for immune sequencing clone quantification. Study results and limitations: Clones above 20 RNA copies held over 99% of effector molecules, under 1% in naive cells.

Germline values: CDR1 LGHNA, CDR2 YSLEER. After removal of 0 bases from V and 8 bases from J, the junction contained 2 bases not matched to a gene. The CDR3 has 14 residues. This clonotype was seen at least ten times. Its antigen remains unidentified. Generation of bulk TCR libraries relied on previously described methods and listed TCR primers. TCRdb re-called the PCR reads with MiXCR, one entry per CDR3 protein. The table shows 460,000 or so distinct CDR3 sequences, with around a fifth occurring only once. Construction of naive CD8 libraries employed 20,000 to 1,000,000 sorted cells together with 10%, 30% or 50% RNA.

The specimen was naive CD8+ T cells from blood, with Jurkat cell RNA spiked in. This sample's subset: FACS-sorted CD8+CD4-CCR7+CD45RA+ naive T cells. The chain has TRBV4-3 and TRBJ1-4, with TRBD1 matching over 8 bases. The receptor was derived from a human donor in good health. Some libraries in this study had Jurkat cell RNA spiked in. CDR3 protein: CASSQDRGREKLFF. CDR3 coding DNA: TGCGCCAGCAGCCAAGACAGGGGGCGAGAAAAACTGTTTTTT.